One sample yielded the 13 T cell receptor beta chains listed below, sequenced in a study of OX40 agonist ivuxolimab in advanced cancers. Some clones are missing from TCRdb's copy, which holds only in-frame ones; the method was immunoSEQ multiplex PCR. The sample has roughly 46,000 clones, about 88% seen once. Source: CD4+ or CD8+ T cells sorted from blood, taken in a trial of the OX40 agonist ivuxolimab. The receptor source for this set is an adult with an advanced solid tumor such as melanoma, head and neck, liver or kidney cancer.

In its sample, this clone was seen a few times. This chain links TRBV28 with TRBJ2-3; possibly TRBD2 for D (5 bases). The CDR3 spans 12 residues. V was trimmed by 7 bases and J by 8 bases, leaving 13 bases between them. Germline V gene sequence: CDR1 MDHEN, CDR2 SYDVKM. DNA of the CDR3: TGTGCCAGCACCCCGCCCCGGGGTACGCAGTATTTT. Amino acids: CASTPPRGTQYF.

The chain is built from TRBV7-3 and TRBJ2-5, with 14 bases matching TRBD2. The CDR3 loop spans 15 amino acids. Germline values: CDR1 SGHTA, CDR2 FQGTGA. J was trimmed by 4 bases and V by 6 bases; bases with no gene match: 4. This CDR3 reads CASSLGLAGVETQYF. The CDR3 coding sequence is TGTGCCAGCAGTTTGGGACTAGCGGGAGTAGAGACCCAGTACTTC.

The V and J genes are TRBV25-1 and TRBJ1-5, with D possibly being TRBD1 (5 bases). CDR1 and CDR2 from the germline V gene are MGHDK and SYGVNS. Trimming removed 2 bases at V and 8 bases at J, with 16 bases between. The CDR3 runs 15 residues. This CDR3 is CASSEGSDGAKPQHF. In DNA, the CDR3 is TGTGCCAGCAGTGAAGGTAGCGACGGGGCGAAGCCCCAGCATTTT.

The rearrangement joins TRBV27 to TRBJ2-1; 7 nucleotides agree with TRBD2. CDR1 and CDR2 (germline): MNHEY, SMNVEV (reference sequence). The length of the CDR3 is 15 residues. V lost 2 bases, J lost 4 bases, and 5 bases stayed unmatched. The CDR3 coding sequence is TGTGCCAGCAGTTTAACCGCGGGAGAATACAATGAGCAGTTCTTC. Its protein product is CASSLTAGEYNEQFF.

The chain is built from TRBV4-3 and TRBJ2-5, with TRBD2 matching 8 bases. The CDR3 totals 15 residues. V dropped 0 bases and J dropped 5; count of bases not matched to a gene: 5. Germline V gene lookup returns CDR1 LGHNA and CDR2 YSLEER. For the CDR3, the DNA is TGCGCCAGCAGCCAAGAAGGACAGCGGGGGGAGACCCAGTACTTC. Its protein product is CASSQEGQRGETQYF.

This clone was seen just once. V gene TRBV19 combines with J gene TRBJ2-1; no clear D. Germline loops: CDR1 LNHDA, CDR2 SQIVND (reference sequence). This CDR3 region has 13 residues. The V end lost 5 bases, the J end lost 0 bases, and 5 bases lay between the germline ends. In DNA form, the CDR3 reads TGTGCCAGTAGTCCTACCTCCTACAATGAGCAGTTCTTC. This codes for CASSPTSYNEQFF.

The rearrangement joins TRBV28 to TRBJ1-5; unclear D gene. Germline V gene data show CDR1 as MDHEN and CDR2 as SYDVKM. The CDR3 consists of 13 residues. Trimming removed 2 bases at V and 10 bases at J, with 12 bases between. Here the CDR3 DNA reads TGTGCCAGCAGTTTAACCCATGGTGAACCCCAGCATTTT. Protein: CASSLTHGEPQHF.

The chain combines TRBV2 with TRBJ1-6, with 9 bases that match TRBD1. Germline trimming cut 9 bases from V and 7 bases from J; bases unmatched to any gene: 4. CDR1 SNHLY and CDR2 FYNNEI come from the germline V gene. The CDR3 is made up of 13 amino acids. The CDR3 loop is CASRTGDNSPLHF. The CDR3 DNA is TGTGCCAGTCGGACAGGGGACAATTCACCCCTCCACTTT.

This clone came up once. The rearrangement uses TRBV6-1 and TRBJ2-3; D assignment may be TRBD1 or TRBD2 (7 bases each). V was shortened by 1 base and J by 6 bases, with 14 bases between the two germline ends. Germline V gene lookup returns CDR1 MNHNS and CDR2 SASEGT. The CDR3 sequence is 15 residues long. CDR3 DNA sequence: TGTGCCAGCAGTGAAGTGTCAGGGGGGGTCGATACGCAGTATTTT. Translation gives CASSEVSGGVDTQYF.

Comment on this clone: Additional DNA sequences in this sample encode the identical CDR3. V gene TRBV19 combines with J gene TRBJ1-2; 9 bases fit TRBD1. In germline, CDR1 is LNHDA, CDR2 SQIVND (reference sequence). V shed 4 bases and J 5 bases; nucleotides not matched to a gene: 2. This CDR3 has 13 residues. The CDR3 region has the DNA TGTGCCAGTAGTACGGGGACAGGGTATGGCTACACCTTC. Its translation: CASSTGTGYGYTF.

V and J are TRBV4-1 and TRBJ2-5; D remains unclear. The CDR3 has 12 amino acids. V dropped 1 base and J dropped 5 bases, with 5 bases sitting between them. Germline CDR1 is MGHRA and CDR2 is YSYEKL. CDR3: CASSQGMETQYF. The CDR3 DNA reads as TGCGCCAGCAGCCAAGGGATGGAGACCCAGTACTTC.

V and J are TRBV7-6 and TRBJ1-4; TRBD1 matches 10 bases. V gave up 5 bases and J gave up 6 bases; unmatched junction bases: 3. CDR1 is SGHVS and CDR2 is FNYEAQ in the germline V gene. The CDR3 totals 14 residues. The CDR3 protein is CASSQTGGYEKLFF. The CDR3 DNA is TGTGCCAGCAGCCAGACAGGGGGCTATGAAAAACTGTTTTTT. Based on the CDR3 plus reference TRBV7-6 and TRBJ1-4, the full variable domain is GAGVSQSPRYKVTKRGQDVALRCDPISGHVSLYWYRQALGQGPEFLTYFNYEAQQDKSGLPNDRFSAERPEGSISTLTIQRTEQRDSAMYRCASSQTGGYEKLFFGSGTQLSVL.

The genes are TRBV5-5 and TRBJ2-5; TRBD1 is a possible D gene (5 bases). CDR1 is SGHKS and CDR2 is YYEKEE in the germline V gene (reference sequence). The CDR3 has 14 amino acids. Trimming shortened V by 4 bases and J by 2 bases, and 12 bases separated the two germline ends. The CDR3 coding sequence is TGTGCCAGCAGCCATGGGGCAATACAAGAGACCCAGTACTTC. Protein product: CASSHGAIQETQYF.